The next 3 T cell receptor beta chains were all read from a single sample in a study of blood T cell repertoires in COVID-19. The repertoire was sequenced with immunoSEQ multiplex PCR; TCRdb's copy has only in-frame clones and lacks some. The data contain about 260,000 clones, 86% of them singletons. Sequencing was done on a sample of peripheral blood. The receptors derive from a man younger than 35 with active or convalescent COVID-19.

The V gene is TRBV4-1, the J gene TRBJ2-7, with D hard to call. The germline gives CDR1 MGHRA, CDR2 YSYEKL. V shed 1 base and J shed 3 bases, with 13 bases lying between them. The CDR3 contains 15 residues. The CDR3 coding sequence is TGCGCCAGCAGCCAAGTATCCCAGTCCAACTACGAGCAGTACTTC. It is translated as CASSQVSQSNYEQYF.

The chain is built from TRBV12-3 or TRBV12-4 and TRBJ1-2, with 9 nucleotides matching TRBD1. Trimming took 9 bases from V and 6 from J; bases not matched to a gene: 8. The CDR3 length is 13 residues. The CDR3 region is CASRQGTGHGYTF. CDR3 DNA: TGTGCCAGTCGCCAGGGGACAGGGCATGGCTACACCTTC.

This clone was observed a few times. The chain combines TRBV21-1 with TRBJ1-5; TRBD1, as called in the table, went unchecked against the DNA. TRBV21-1 counts as a pseudogene. The length of the CDR3 is 17 residues. The CDR3 DNA is TGTGCCAGCCTTTCCGGGACAGGGGGCAATTGGGATCAGCCCCAGCATTTT. Translation: CASLSGTGGNWDQPQHF.